What follows is one T cell receptor beta chain and its context. It lacks a known antigen. Base qualities are missing; no much larger clone stands one base away. To prepare the library, the immunoSEQ multiplex PCR assay was applied. This immuneACCESS table, as held by TCRdb, lists in-frame sequences with V and J called but not all clones. Of the missing ones, under half trace to an unresolved V gene in checked studies; the others have no known cause. This sample holds 80,000 or so clones; about 81% were observed only once. Around 4% of the sample lies in the top ten. In the germline V gene, CDR1 corresponds to SQVTM and CDR2 to ANQGSEA. Trimmed from V: 4 bases; trimmed from J: 2 bases; junction bases lacking a gene match: 7. The CDR3 covers 14 residues, taking in both the cysteine and the phenylalanine. Only CDR3 DNA is held: 42 bases, read in frame from base 1. This sample is drawn from a study of technical replicates of blood from a few donors (dated 2017 in TCRdb).

Recombination connected TRBV29-1 to TRBJ2-7; 8 central bases correspond to TRBD1. The clonotype was recovered from a human donor in good health. Some clones in this sample may be carry-over from other donors' samples. The sequencing input was PBMCs. The CDR3 here reads CSVVFPDRAYEQYF. The nucleotide sequence reads as follows: TGCAGCGTTGTTTTTCCGGACAGGGCCTACGAGCAGTACTTC.